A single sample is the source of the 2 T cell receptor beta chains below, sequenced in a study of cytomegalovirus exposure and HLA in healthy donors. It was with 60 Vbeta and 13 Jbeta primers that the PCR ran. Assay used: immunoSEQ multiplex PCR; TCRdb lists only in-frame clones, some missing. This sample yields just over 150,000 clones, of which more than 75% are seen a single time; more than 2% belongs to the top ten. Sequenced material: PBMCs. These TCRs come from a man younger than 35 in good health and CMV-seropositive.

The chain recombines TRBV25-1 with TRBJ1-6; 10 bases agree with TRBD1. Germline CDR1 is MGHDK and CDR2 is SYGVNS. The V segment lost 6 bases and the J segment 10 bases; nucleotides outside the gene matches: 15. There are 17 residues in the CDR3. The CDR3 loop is CASRDRDRGLDGSPLHF. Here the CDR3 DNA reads TGTGCCAGCAGGGACAGGGACAGGGGATTGGATGGGTCACCCCTCCACTTT.

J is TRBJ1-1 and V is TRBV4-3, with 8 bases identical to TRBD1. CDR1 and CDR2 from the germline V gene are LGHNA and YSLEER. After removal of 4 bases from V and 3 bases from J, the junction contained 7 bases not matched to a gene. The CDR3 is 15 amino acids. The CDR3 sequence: CASSREQGGDTEAFF. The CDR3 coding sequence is TGCGCCAGCAGCCGCGAACAGGGGGGAGACACTGAAGCTTTCTTT.